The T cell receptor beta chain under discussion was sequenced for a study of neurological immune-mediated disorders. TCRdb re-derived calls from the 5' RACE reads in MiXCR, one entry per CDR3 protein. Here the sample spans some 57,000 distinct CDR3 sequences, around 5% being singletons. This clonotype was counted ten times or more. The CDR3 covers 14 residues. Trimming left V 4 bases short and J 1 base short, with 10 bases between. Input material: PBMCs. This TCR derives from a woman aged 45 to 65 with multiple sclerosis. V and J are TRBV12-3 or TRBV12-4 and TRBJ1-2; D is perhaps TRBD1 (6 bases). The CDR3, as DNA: TGTGCCAGCAGTTACACAGGGTATAACTATGGCTACACCTTC. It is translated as CASSYTGYNYGYTF.